Sequencing of this T cell receptor (beta chain) was carried out in a study of shared clonotypes between healthy human individuals. The method was immunoSEQ multiplex PCR; TCRdb's version includes in-frame clones alone and lacks a portion of them. The sample consists of about 580,000 clones, about 98% of them appearing once. After removal of 6 bases from V and 11 bases from J, the junction contained 19 bases not matched to a gene. The CDR3 is 15 residues long. CDR1 is PRHDT, CDR2 FYEKMQ, per germline (reference sequence). Naive CD8 cells were CD45RO-negative, positively selected for CCR7, excluding terminally differentiated effector memory CD45RA+ cells.

This TCR derives from a man aged 25 to 40 in good health. This rearrangement joins TRBV13 to TRBJ2-7; 7 nucleotides agree with TRBD2. Sample: naive CD8+ T cells sorted from blood. The CDR3 sequence: CASSFLSGGPSEKYF. CDR3 DNA sequence: TGTGCCAGCAGTTTTCTTTCGGGGGGTCCCTCCGAAAAGTACTTC.